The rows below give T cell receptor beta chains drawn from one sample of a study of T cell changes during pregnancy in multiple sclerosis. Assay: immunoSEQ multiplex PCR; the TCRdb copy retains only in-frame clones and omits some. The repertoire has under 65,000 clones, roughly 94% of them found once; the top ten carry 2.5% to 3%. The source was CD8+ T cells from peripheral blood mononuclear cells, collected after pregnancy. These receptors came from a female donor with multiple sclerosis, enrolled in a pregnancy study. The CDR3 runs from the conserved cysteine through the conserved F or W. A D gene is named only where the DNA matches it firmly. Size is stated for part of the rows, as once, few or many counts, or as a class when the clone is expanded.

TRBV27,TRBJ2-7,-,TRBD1,CASSSIDRGNEQYF,TGTGCCAGCAGTTCCATAGACAGGGGCAACGAGCAGTACTTC
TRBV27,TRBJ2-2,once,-,CASSSDSGTGGGELFF,TGTGCCAGCAGTTCGGACTCCGGGACTGGGGGCGGGGAGCTGTTTTTT
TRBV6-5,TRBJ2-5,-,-,CASSFLTGFGETQYF,TGTGCCAGCAGTTTTCTTACAGGGTTCGGGGAGACCCAGTACTTC
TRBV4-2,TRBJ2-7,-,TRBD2,CASSYSQASGNYEQYF,TGTGCCAGCAGCTACAGCCAGGCTAGCGGGAACTACGAGCAGTACTTC
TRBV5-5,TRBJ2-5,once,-,CASSSIPQETQYF,TGTGCCAGCAGCTCAATTCCCCAAGAGACCCAGTACTTC
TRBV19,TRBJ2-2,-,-,CASSILRDWPFAGELFF,TGTGCCAGTAGTATCTTGAGGGACTGGCCTTTCGCCGGGGAGCTGTTTTTT
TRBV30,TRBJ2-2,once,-,CAWSTGLTNTGELFF,TGTGCCTGGAGTACAGGCCTGACGAACACCGGGGAGCTGTTTTTT
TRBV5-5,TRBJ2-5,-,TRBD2,CATAEGRGSETQYF,TGTGCCACAGCCGAGGGGCGGGGGTCGGAGACCCAGTACTTC
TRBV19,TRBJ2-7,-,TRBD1,CASCPIGTGTYEQYF,TGTGCCAGTTGCCCCATAGGGACAGGGACCTACGAGCAGTACTTC
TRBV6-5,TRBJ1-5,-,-,CASSAGQNSNQPQHF,TGTGCCAGCAGTGCCGGACAGAATAGCAATCAGCCCCAGCATTTT
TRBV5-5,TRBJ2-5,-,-,CASTWYDYQETQYF,TGTGCCAGCACCTGGTATGACTACCAAGAGACCCAGTACTTC
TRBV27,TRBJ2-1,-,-,CASSYRGPYNEQFF,TGTGCCAGCAGTTACCGAGGCCCCTACAATGAGCAGTTCTTC